This T cell receptor beta chain was sequenced for a study of cytomegalovirus exposure and HLA in healthy donors. PCR primers comprised 60 Vbeta and 13 Jbeta primers. Sequenced by immunoSEQ multiplex PCR; TCRdb stores in-frame clones only, minus some. Among 150,000 to 200,000 clones listed, 70% to 80% were seen once. This clone is a singleton in its sample. Its antigen is undetermined. Study-wide findings and caveats: There were several of the most significant clusters that appeared linked to common viral pathogens in a later analysis.

What was sequenced was PBMCs. This sequence originates from a woman aged 45-65 years in good health and CMV-seronegative.

The CDR3 spells CASSYLRTQYF. The DNA for the CDR3 is TGTGCCAGCAGTTATCTTCGGACCCAGTACTTC. The chain combines TRBV6-5 with TRBJ2-5; D remains ambiguous. V was trimmed by 3 bases and J by 7 bases, leaving 6 bases between them. Germline assignment: CDR1 MNHEY and CDR2 SVGAGI. This CDR3 is built from 11 residues.